This TCR beta chain appears in the sequencing data of a study of cytotoxic CD8 clonotypes in ibrutinib-treated CLL listed by TCRdb under 2021. About the full investigation: The cohort was composed of roughly ten relapsed/refractory and approximately 16 treatment-naive patients; IGHV unmutated status was identified in some 17 patients. Of the approximately 87 people in the trial, approximately 28 had longitudinal samples available. Samples at response were collected after a median of about 12 months of treatment, with a range of about 6 to 40 months. Partial responses were observed in around 25 patients and complete responses in 2; after a median follow-up of around 68 months, remission was maintained in 15 or so patients and progression was observed in approximately 12. On average, each sample had roughly 230,000 productive templates and tens of thousands of productive rearrangements. Every sample from remission and from progressive disease was obtained while the patients were still on ibrutinib. Cryopreserved peripheral blood mononuclear cells were collected at three points: before therapy, at response, and at either sustained remission or disease progression.

The CDR3 runs 16 amino acids, cysteine and phenylalanine included. Only the CDR3 region is kept as DNA, spanning 48 bases read in frame from base 1. V trim: 2 bases; J trim: 0 bases; unmatched bases: 2. CDR1 and CDR2, looked up from the germline V gene, are SGHRS and YFSETQ. In the case of this clone: It lacks a known antigen. Within one base of it there is no much larger clone, and no base qualities were kept.

On a MiSeq, deep resolution sequencing aimed for a depth between 1 in 1 million and 1 in 200,000 T cells, with each clonotype covered approximately 9.2x on average. The immunoSEQ hsTCRB Kit was used to generate TCR beta libraries. From the authors' description of their analysis: Data were analyzed with ImmunoSEQ Data Assistant and ImmunoSEQ Analyzer, with V, D and J genes assigned per IMGT definitions. Clonality, which ranges from 0 to 1, was calculated as one minus the normalized Shannon entropy of productive rearrangement frequencies. Public clonotype analysis was restricted to overrepresented clonotypes comprising at least 0.05% of each patient's repertoire. Fewer than 15 repertoires from age-matched healthy donors, obtained from immuneACCESS, served as clonality controls. Not all clones reach the TCRdb copy of this immuneACCESS table, which keeps in-frame sequences only. Checked studies attribute under half of the gap to unresolved V genes and leave the rest unexplained. V and J calls and clone size follow that table, whereas D and trimming were derived from the DNA. The sample table contains roughly 97,000 clones; only one count was recorded for 70% to 85% of them. The ten largest clones take up 32% of the sample.

The sample's time point, from its label and the paper: approximately 11 months on ibrutinib. For TCR beta library preparation, around 2.2 micrograms of genomic DNA was extracted from cryopreserved PBMCs. Longitudinal blood samples from CLL patients on ibrutinib monotherapy underwent high-throughput TCR beta sequencing. Patients were enrolled in a phase 2 open-label single-center ibrutinib monotherapy trial. The research as a whole found: Public clonotypes were rare and either shrank or stayed stable during treatment, and the rise in clonality at ibrutinib response reflected expansion of private clonotypes. Clonality increased at ibrutinib response, stayed stable in sustained remission, and fell back toward baseline at progression. Sustained-remission and progressing patients did not have matched sampling times, and lymph node repertoires were not examined. Baseline clonality was found to be higher than that of age-matched healthy donors and was strongly correlated with circulating CD8+ T-cell counts.

This material consisted of PBMCs, taken after 12 months of ibrutinib treatment. The TCR originated in a human donor with chronic lymphocytic leukemia. This sequence uses TRBV5-1 and TRBJ1-6, with TRBD1 matching 7 junction bases. The nucleotide sequence reads TGCGCCAGCAGCTTAGGGGGCAGCTCCTATAATTCACCCCTCCACTTT. It translates to CASSLGGSSYNSPLHF.